This paragraph covers one T cell receptor beta chain sequence. Its antigen is not identified. Germline V lookup: CDR1 SGHRS, CDR2 YFSETQ. With 2 bases removed from V and 2 bases from J, the gap between germline ends came to 13 bases. This CDR3 is 15 amino acids long. The primer mix had 60 Vbeta and 13 Jbeta primers. The table came from immunoSEQ multiplex PCR; TCRdb's copy has only in-frame clones and leaves some out. The sample comprises 150,000 to 200,000 clones, 65% to 85% of which are singletons, and 2.5% to 3% rests with the top ten. The data originate from a study of cytomegalovirus exposure and HLA in healthy donors. General study points: Across donors, most TCRs were seen rarely, yet some public ones were widespread. TCR beta V- and J-gene trimming, according to a later analysis, was linked to a missense DCLRE1C variant. For most TCR beta V segments, an earlier analysis put the productive rate at about 87% or about 30% of the time.

The V call is TRBV5-1, the J call TRBJ1-2; the D is unclear. Specimen: PBMCs. The sequence was collected from a female donor in good health and CMV-seronegative. CDR3 bases: TGCGCCAGCAGCTTTGGAGGCCCCTCCAACTATGGCTACACCTTC. This gives the protein CASSFGGPSNYGYTF.